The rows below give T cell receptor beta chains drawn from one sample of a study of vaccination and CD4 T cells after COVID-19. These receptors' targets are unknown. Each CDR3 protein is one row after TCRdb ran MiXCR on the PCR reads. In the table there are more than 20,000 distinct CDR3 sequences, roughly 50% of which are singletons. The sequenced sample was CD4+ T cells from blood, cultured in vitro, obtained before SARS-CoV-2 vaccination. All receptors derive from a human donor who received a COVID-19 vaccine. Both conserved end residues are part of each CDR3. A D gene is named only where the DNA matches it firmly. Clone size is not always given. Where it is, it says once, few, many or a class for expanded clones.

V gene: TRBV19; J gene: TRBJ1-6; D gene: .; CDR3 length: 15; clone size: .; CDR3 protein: CASRKGTGYNSPLHF; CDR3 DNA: TGTGCCAGTAGGAAGGGGACGGGGTATAATTCACCCCTCCACTTT
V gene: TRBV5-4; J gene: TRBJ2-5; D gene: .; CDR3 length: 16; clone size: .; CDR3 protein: CASSFGTRSSQETQYF; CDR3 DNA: TGTGCCAGCAGCTTCGGGACACGCAGTAGCCAAGAGACCCAGTACTTC
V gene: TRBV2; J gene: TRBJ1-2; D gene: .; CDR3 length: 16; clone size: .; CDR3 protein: CASSHFRLRGRDGYTF; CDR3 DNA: TGTGCCAGCAGTCACTTCAGACTAAGGGGTAGGGATGGCTACACCTTC
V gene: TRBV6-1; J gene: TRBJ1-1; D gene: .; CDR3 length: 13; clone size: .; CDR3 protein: CASKLAPDTEAFF; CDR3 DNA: TGTGCCAGTAAATTGGCCCCGGACACTGAAGCTTTCTTT
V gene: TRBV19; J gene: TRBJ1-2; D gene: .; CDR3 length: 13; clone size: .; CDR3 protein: CASRIHGAYGYTF; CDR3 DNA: TGTGCCAGTAGGATACACGGTGCCTATGGCTACACCTTC
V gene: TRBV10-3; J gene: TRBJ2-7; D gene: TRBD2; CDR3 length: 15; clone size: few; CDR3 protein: CAISEWTGGDYEQYF; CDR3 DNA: TGTGCCATCAGTGAGTGGACCGGGGGGGACTACGAGCAGTACTTC
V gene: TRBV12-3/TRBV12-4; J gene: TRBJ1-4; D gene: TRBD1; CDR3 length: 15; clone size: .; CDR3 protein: CASSLAQGGNEKLFF; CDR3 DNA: TGTGCCAGCAGTTTAGCTCAGGGGGGTAATGAAAAACTGTTTTTT
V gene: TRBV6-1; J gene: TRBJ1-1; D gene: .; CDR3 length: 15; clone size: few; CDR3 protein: CASSDWAGDNTEAFF; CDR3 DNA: TGTGCCAGCAGTGATTGGGCAGGGGACAACACTGAAGCTTTCTTT
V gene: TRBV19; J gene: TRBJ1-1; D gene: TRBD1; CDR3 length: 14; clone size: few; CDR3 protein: CASSPVRQGAEAFF; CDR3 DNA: TGTGCCAGTAGTCCCGTGCGACAGGGGGCTGAAGCTTTCTTT
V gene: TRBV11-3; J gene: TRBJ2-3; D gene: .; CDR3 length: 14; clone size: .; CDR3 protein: CASSLVRGTDTQYF; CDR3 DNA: TGTGCCAGCAGCTTAGTCAGGGGAACAGATACGCAGTATTTT
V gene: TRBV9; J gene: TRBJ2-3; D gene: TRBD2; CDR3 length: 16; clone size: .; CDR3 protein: CASSFRTSGGRDTQYF; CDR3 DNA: TGTGCCAGCAGCTTCAGGACTAGCGGGGGGCGGGATACGCAGTATTTT
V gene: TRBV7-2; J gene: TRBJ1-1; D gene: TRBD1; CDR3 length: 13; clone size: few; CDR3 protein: CASLKDRVTEAFF; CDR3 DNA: TGTGCCAGCCTTAAGGACAGGGTCACTGAAGCTTTCTTT
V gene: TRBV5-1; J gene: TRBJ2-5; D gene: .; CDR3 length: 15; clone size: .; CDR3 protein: CASSLGVTPQETQYF; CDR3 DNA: TGCGCCAGCAGCTTGGGGGTGACACCCCAAGAGACCCAGTACTTC
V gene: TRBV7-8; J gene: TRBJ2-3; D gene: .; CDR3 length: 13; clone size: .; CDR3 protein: CASSPPKIDTQYF; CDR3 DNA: TGTGCCAGCAGCCCCCCCAAGATAGATACGCAGTATTTT
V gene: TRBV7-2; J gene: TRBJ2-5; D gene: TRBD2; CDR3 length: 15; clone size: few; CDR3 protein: CASSLYPGGGETQYF; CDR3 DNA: TGTGCCAGCAGCTTATATCCGGGGGGTGGAGAGACCCAGTACTTC
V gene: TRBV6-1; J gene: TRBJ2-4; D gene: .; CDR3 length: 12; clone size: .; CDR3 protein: CASSPSMGSGYF; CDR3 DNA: TGTGCCAGCAGTCCATCTATGGGTTCAGGGTACTTC
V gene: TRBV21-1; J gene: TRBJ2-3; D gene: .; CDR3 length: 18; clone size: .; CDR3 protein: CASSKPAVEGGLTDTQYF; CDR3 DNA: TGTGCCAGCAGCAAGCCCGCTGTCGAGGGGGGACTCACAGATACGCAGTATTTT
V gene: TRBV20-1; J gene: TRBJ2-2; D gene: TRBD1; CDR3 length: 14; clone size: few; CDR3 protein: CSAMGQGATGELFF; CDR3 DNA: TGCAGTGCTATGGGGCAGGGGGCAACCGGGGAGCTGTTTTTT
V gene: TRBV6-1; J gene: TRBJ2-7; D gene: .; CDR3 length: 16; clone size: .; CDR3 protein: CASSIAGPRGGYEQYF; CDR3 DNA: TGTGCCAGCAGTATTGCCGGACCGCGGGGCGGCTACGAGCAGTACTTC
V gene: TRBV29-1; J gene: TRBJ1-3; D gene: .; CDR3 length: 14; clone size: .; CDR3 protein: CSAGYSAAGNTIYF; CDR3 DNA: TGCAGCGCCGGTTATTCGGCAGCTGGAAACACCATATATTTT
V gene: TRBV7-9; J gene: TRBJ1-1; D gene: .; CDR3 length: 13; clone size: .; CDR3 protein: CASSLGRNTEAFF; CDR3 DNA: TGTGCCAGCAGCTTAGGTAGGAACACTGAAGCTTTCTTT
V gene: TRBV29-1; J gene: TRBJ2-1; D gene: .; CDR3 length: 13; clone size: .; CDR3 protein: CSVKGWGDNEQFF; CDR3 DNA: TGCAGCGTCAAAGGGTGGGGTGACAATGAGCAGTTCTTC
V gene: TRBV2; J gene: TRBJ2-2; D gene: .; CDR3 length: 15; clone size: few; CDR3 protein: CASSDLARGTGELFF; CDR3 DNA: TGTGCCAGCAGTGATTTGGCGCGAGGCACCGGGGAGCTGTTTTTT
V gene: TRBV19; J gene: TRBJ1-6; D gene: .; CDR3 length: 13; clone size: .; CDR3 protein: CASSTEGYSPLHF; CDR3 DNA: TGTGCCAGTAGTACCGAGGGGTATTCACCCCTCCACTTT
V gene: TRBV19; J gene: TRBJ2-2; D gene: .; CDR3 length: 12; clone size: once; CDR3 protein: CASTIRGGELFF; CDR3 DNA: TGTGCCAGTACCATTCGGGGCGGGGAGCTGTTTTTT
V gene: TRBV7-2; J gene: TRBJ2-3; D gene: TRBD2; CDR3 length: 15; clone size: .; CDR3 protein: CASSLRRGATDTQYF; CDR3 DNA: TGTGCCAGCAGCTTAAGGCGGGGGGCCACAGATACGCAGTATTTT
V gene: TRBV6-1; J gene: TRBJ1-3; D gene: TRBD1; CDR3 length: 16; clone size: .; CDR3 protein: CASKGLTGKNGNTIYF; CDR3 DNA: TGTGCCAGCAAGGGATTGACAGGGAAGAATGGAAACACCATATATTTT
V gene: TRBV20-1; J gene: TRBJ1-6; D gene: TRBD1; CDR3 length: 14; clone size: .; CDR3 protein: CSARVQGGRSPLHF; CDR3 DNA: TGCAGTGCTAGAGTTCAGGGGGGACGATCTCCCCTCCACTTT
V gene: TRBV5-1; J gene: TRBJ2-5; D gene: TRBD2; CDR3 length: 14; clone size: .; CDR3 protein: CASSGGSYQETQYF; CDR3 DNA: TGCGCCAGTAGCGGGGGGTCGTACCAAGAGACCCAGTACTTC
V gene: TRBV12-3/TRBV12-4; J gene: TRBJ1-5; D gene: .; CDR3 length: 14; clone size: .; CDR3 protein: CASSFWDTNQPQHF; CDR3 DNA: TGTGCCAGCAGTTTTTGGGACACAAATCAGCCCCAGCATTTT
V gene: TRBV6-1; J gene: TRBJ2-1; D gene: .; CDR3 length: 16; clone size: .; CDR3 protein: CASSGRGISSYNEQFF; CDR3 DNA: TGTGCCAGCAGTGGGCGTGGGATAAGCTCCTACAATGAGCAGTTCTTC
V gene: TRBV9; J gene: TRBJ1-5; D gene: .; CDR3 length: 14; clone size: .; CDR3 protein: CASSDRPGGQPQHF; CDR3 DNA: TGTGCCAGCAGCGACCGACCTGGGGGTCAGCCCCAGCATTTT
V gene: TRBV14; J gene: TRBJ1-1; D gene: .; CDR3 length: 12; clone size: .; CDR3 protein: CASSLAGGWAFF; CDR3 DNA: TGTGCCAGCAGCCTAGCCGGGGGGTGGGCTTTCTTT
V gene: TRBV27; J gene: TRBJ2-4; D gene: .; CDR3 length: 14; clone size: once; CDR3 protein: CASARGVAKNIQYF; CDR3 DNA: TGTGCCAGCGCCAGGGGGGTAGCCAAAAACATTCAGTACTTC
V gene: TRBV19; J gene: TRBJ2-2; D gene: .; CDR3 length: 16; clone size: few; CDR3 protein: CASRTDRTTNTGELFF; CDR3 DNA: TGTGCCAGTAGGACTGACAGGACGACGAACACCGGGGAGCTGTTTTTT
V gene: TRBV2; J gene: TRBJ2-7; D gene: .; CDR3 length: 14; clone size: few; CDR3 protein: CASSPGYSPYEQYF; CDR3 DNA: TGTGCCAGCAGTCCTGGCTACAGCCCCTACGAGCAGTACTTC
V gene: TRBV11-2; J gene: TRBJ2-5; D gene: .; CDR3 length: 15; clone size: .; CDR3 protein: CASSLGSEKGETQYF; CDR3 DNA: TGTGCCAGCAGCTTAGGGTCGGAAAAGGGGGAGACCCAGTACTTC
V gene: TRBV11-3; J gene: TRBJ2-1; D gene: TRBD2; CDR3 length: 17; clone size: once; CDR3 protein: CASSLAYLTSADNEQFF; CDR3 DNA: TGTGCCAGCAGCTTAGCCTACTTAACTAGCGCCGACAATGAGCAGTTCTTC
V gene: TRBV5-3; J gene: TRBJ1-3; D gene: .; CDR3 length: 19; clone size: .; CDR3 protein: CASSPAGVRGRVSGNTIYF; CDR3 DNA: TGTGCCAGCAGCCCCGCTGGAGTGCGGGGGAGAGTCTCTGGAAACACCATATATTTT
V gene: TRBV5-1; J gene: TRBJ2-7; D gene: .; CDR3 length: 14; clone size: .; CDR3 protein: CASSVNPGSYEQYF; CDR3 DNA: TGCGCCAGCAGTGTAAATCCAGGCTCCTACGAGCAGTACTTC
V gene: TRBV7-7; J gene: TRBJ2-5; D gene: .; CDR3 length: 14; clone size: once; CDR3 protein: CASSLSPLGETQYF; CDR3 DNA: TGTGCCAGCAGCTTATCCCCCCTTGGAGAGACCCAGTACTTC
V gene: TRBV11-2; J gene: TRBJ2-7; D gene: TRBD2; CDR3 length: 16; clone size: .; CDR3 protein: CASSLLSGGALREQYF; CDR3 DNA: TGTGCCAGCAGCCTACTTAGCGGGGGGGCCCTCCGCGAGCAGTACTTC
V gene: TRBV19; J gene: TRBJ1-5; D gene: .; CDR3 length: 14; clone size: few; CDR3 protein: CASQYGLSNQPQHF; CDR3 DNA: TGTGCCAGTCAGTATGGGCTTAGCAATCAGCCCCAGCATTTT
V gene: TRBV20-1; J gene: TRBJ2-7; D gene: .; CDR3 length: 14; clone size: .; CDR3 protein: CSARYQGFSSEQYF; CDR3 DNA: TGCAGTGCTAGGTATCAGGGGTTCTCTTCCGAGCAGTACTTC
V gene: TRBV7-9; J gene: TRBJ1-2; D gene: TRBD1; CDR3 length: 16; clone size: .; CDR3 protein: CASSLGGTGEAYGYTF; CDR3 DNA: TGTGCCAGCAGCTTAGGCGGAACAGGGGAGGCCTATGGCTACACCTTC
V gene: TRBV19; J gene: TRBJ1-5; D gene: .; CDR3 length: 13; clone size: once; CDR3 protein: CASSRARGQPQHF; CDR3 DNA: TGTGCCAGTAGTCGGGCCCGGGGTCAGCCCCAGCATTTT
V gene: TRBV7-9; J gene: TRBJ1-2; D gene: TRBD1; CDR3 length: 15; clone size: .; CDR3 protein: CASSPGGVGARGYTF; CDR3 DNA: TGTGCCAGCAGCCCAGGGGGGGTAGGGGCGAGAGGCTACACCTTC
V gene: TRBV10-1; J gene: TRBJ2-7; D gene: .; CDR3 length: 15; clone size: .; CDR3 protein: CASRNPNRCFYEQYF; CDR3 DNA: TGCGCCAGCAGGAATCCCAATAGATGCTTCTACGAGCAGTACTTC
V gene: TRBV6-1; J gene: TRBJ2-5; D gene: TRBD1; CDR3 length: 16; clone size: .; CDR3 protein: CASSELGTGGLETQYF; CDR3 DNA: TGTGCCAGCAGTGAACTTGGGACAGGGGGCTTGGAGACCCAGTACTTC
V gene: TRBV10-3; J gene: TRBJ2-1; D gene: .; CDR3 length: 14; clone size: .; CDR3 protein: CAIRKNRGGDEQFF; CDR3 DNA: TGTGCCATCAGGAAAAATCGGGGTGGGGATGAGCAGTTCTTC
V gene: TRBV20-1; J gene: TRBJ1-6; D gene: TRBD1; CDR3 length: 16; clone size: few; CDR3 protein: CSAVDSDRGNNSPLHF; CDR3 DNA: TGCAGTGCTGTAGACTCGGACAGGGGGAATAATTCACCCCTCCACTTT
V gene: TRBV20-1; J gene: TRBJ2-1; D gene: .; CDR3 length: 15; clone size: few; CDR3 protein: CSLMNTRLQQAEQFF; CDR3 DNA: TGCAGTCTAATGAACACCAGGTTACAACAGGCTGAGCAGTTCTTC
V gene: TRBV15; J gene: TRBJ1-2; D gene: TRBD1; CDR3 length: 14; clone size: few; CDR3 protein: CATSLRQGGYGYTF; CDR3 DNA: TGTGCCACCAGCCTTAGACAGGGAGGCTATGGCTACACCTTC
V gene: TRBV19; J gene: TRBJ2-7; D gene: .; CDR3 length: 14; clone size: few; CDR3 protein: CASSRTATTYEQYF; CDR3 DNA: TGTGCCAGTAGTAGGACAGCTACTACCTACGAGCAGTACTTC